These T cell receptor beta chains were read from a single sample in a study of CD8 T cells in Susac syndrome. TCRdb reanalysed the immunoSEQ multiplex PCR reads using MiXCR and keeps one entry per CDR3 protein. The table lists 150,000 to 200,000 distinct CDR3 sequences, 93% of them singletons, with 0.13% in the top ten. Sequenced input: CD4+ T cells from PBMCs. The source is a human donor in good health. The CDR3 runs from the conserved cysteine through the conserved F or W. A D gene is named only where the DNA matches it firmly. A clone size is listed for some rows: how often the clone was seen (once, few, many), or a class if it is expanded.

DNA: TGTGCCAGCAGCTTCGCCGGGACTAGCGGGGGAGCGGGGACCCAGTACTTC
CDR3: CASSFAGTSGGAGTQYF
V: TRBV7-3
J: TRBJ2-5
size: .
D: TRBD2

DNA: TGTGCCAGCAGCCCAAGGGCTAGCGGGGGTGAGACCCAGTACTTC
CDR3: CASSPRASGGETQYF
V: TRBV7-6
J: TRBJ2-5
size: .
D: TRBD2

DNA: TGTGCCAGTAGGAGGACAGGAGTCACCGGGGAGCTGTTTTTT
CDR3: CASRRTGVTGELFF
V: TRBV19
J: TRBJ2-2
size: .
D: TRBD1

DNA: TGCAGTGCAGAGGGCCTCCCGGGGAGAATGAACACTGAAGCTTTCTTT
CDR3: CSAEGLPGRMNTEAFF
V: TRBV20-1
J: TRBJ1-1
size: .
D: .

DNA: TGTGCCAGCAGCCAAGATCTAACGGGTCGGCAGTTCTTC
CDR3: CASSQDLTGRQFF
V: TRBV3-1
J: TRBJ2-1
size: once
D: .

DNA: TGTGCCAGCAGGACACGGCAGCCACCTAGCACAGATACGCAGTATTTT
CDR3: CASRTRQPPSTDTQYF
V: TRBV6-1
J: TRBJ2-3
size: .
D: .

DNA: TGTGCCAGCATGCTAGCGGGCCGCGAGACCCAGTACTTC
CDR3: CASMLAGRETQYF
V: TRBV5-6
J: TRBJ2-5
size: .
D: TRBD2

DNA: TGTGCCAGCAGTTACCCGCCGGGAGGGGGAAGCAATCAGCCCCAGCATTTT
CDR3: CASSYPPGGGSNQPQHF
V: TRBV6-5
J: TRBJ1-5
size: .
D: .

DNA: TGCGCCAGCAGCATGGGGTCCCCCTACAATGAGCAGTTCTTC
CDR3: CASSMGSPYNEQFF
V: TRBV5-1
J: TRBJ2-1
size: .
D: .

DNA: TGCAGCGCCTCGCCGGGATCGACAGATACGCAGTATTTT
CDR3: CSASPGSTDTQYF
V: TRBV29-1
J: TRBJ2-3
size: .
D: .

DNA: TGTGCCAGCTCACGTGCCCCCGGACAGGGGATTCCCTATGGCTACACCTTC
CDR3: CASSRAPGQGIPYGYTF
V: TRBV18
J: TRBJ1-2
size: .
D: TRBD1

DNA: TGCAGTGTCCCACCGACTAGCGGGGGCACAGATACGCAGTATTTT
CDR3: CSVPPTSGGTDTQYF
V: TRBV20-1
J: TRBJ2-3
size: .
D: TRBD2

DNA: TGCAGTGCTAGGCCAAGCTCCGGGACTGGCACCTACGAGCAGTACTTC
CDR3: CSARPSSGTGTYEQYF
V: TRBV20-1
J: TRBJ2-7
size: .
D: .

DNA: TGTGCCAGCAGCCCATCGACAGGAATAATCTATGGCTACACCTTC
CDR3: CASSPSTGIIYGYTF
V: TRBV9
J: TRBJ1-2
size: .
D: .

DNA: TGTGCCAGCAGCCAGGAGACAGCTGAAGCTTTCTTT
CDR3: CASSQETAEAFF
V: TRBV3-1
J: TRBJ1-1
size: .
D: .

DNA: TGTGCCAGCAGTCGCGACAGGGGGTCCGAGCAGTACTTC
CDR3: CASSRDRGSEQYF
V: TRBV25-1
J: TRBJ2-7
size: .
D: TRBD1

DNA: TGTGCCAGCAGTTTCCCACAGGGCCTATTCTCTGGGGCCAACGTCCTGACTTTC
CDR3: CASSFPQGLFSGANVLTF
V: TRBV12-3/TRBV12-4
J: TRBJ2-6
size: .
D: .

DNA: TGTGCCAGCAGTCCCGGGACGGTGAACACTGAAGCTTTCTTT
CDR3: CASSPGTVNTEAFF
V: TRBV28
J: TRBJ1-1
size: .
D: .

DNA: TGCGCCAGCAGCCTTGATAGGGAAGGTAAAGATACGCAGTATTTT
CDR3: CASSLDREGKDTQYF
V: TRBV4-1
J: TRBJ2-3
size: .
D: .

DNA: TGTGCCAGCAGCTTAGACTACTACAATGAGCAGTTCTTC
CDR3: CASSLDYYNEQFF
V: TRBV13
J: TRBJ2-1
size: .
D: .

DNA: TGCGCCAGCAGCTTGGCCACGGGGCTGATGACCGGGGAGCTGTTTTTT
CDR3: CASSLATGLMTGELFF
V: TRBV5-1
J: TRBJ2-2
size: .
D: .

DNA: TGTGCCACCAGCAGAGATAAGGGGGACACCGGGGAGCTGTTTTTT
CDR3: CATSRDKGDTGELFF
V: TRBV15
J: TRBJ2-2
size: .
D: .

DNA: TGTGCCAGCAGCTCCGGGACAGGGGGACCCCTCCACTTT
CDR3: CASSSGTGGPLHF
V: TRBV7-3
J: TRBJ1-6
size: .
D: TRBD1

DNA: TGTGCCAGCGTTGTTAGGAGGGAAGATGGCTACACCTTC
CDR3: CASVVRREDGYTF
V: TRBV2
J: TRBJ1-2
size: .
D: .

DNA: TGTGCCAGCAGTTACTCGAGCCAGGGTGATCAGACCCAGTACTTC
CDR3: CASSYSSQGDQTQYF
V: TRBV6-6
J: TRBJ2-5
size: .
D: .

DNA: TGTGCCAGCACCCAGGGGCAGGGGGTGGCGAACACTGAAGCTTTCTTT
CDR3: CASTQGQGVANTEAFF
V: TRBV3-1
J: TRBJ1-1
size: .
D: TRBD1

DNA: TGTGCCAGCACCTCTTATCCGGGGGCCTCTGGGGCCAACGTCCTGACTTTC
CDR3: CASTSYPGASGANVLTF
V: TRBV7-6
J: TRBJ2-6
size: once
D: .

DNA: TGTGCCAGCTCGAACTCGGACCGCCGGAGGCCCCAGCATTTT
CDR3: CASSNSDRRRPQHF
V: TRBV3-1
J: TRBJ1-5
size: .
D: .

DNA: TGTGCCAGCAGCGGCGCCACAGGCTCTGGGGCCAACGTCCTGACTTTC
CDR3: CASSGATGSGANVLTF
V: TRBV7-8
J: TRBJ2-6
size: .
D: .

DNA: TGCAGCTTTGGGGCTCGGGGATACGAGCAGTACTTC
CDR3: CSFGARGYEQYF
V: TRBV29-1
J: TRBJ2-7
size: .
D: .

DNA: TGTGCCACCAGCAGGCGGCAGGATCCTGGCTACACCTTC
CDR3: CATSRRQDPGYTF
V: TRBV15
J: TRBJ1-2
size: .
D: .

DNA: TGCGCCAGCAGTTGGGCACTAGCAGCTAGCACAGATACGCAGTATTTT
CDR3: CASSWALAASTDTQYF
V: TRBV5-1
J: TRBJ2-3
size: once
D: .

DNA: TGTGCCAGCAGCCCTCAGGCGGGGAACACTGAAGCTTTCTTT
CDR3: CASSPQAGNTEAFF
V: TRBV7-3
J: TRBJ1-1
size: few
D: .

DNA: TGTGCCAGCTCACCACCTGGAAGGACTCAAGAGACCCAGTACTTC
CDR3: CASSPPGRTQETQYF
V: TRBV18
J: TRBJ2-5
size: .
D: .

DNA: TGTGCCAGCAGCTTTTCCGGGGGTAATACGCAGTATTTT
CDR3: CASSFSGGNTQYF
V: TRBV11-1
J: TRBJ2-3
size: .
D: .

DNA: TGTGCCAGCAGTGCCGGGGGACACTCTAATTCACCCCTCCACTTT
CDR3: CASSAGGHSNSPLHF
V: TRBV6-1
J: TRBJ1-6
size: .
D: .

DNA: TGTGCCAGTAGTATAGCGGCAGGGGTTTCCTATGGCTACACCTTC
CDR3: CASSIAAGVSYGYTF
V: TRBV19
J: TRBJ1-2
size: .
D: .

DNA: TGCGCCAGCAGCCCTGGGACAGGGCAGTTCGGCTACACCTTC
CDR3: CASSPGTGQFGYTF
V: TRBV5-1
J: TRBJ1-2
size: few
D: TRBD1